What follows is one TCR beta chain and its context. Its antigen is not known. The sample belongs to a study of T cell responses to AZD1222 COVID-19 vaccine. Regarding the study as a whole: With two AZD1222 doses given, Spike-specific TCR breadth and depth both rose. Among the donors, most were white British and more were female, and clonal diversity was possibly underestimated.

The CDR3 totals 16 residues. CDR1 and CDR2 from the germline V gene are MGHRA and YSYEKL. V lost 2 bases to trimming and J lost 6 bases, with 16 bases between them. Sequencing used immunoSEQ multiplex PCR; TCRdb keeps in-frame clones, though not all of them. Among approximately 150,000 clones, 92% were seen once, and the ten largest hold around 4.4%. The J gene is TRBJ1-4, the V gene TRBV4-1; D may be TRBD1 (5 bases). The source is an adult in good health. The sequenced sample was peripheral blood, obtained on day 0 of MenACWY control vaccination. For the CDR3, the DNA is TGCGCCAGCAGCCAAAATCCCGCCAGGGTGGATGAAAAACTGTTTTTT. Residues: CASSQNPARVDEKLFF.